These 6 T cell receptor beta chains were sequenced from one sample in a study of blood T cells in healthy people across ages. The second PCR ran about 6 to 12 cycles with a sample-barcoded 5' primer and J-beta primers. TCRdb reprocessed the 5' RACE reads via MiXCR and lists one record per CDR3 protein. The sample has 850,000 to 1,000,000 distinct CDR3 sequences, just over 50% seen once. The material sequenced was blood. The receptors were gathered from a woman in her sixties in good health.

V and J are TRBV12-3 or TRBV12-4 and TRBJ2-1, with 14 bases matching TRBD2. The CDR3 runs 14 residues. Trimming took 10 bases from V and 7 from J; bases not matched to a gene: 6. The CDR3 nucleotides are TGTGCCACCAAGGGACTAGCGGGAGTTAATGAGCAGTTCTTC. As protein: CATKGLAGVNEQFF.

The gene calls are TRBV28 and TRBJ2-7, with TRBD2 identical over 12 bases. CDR1 is MDHEN, CDR2 SYDVKM, per germline. The CDR3 is 16 amino acids. J gave up 2 bases and V 5 bases, and 7 bases lay outside the gene matches. This CDR3 reads CASSALGTSGPYEQYF. CDR3 in DNA: TGTGCCAGCAGTGCTCTTGGGACTAGCGGGCCCTACGAGCAGTACTTC.

This clonotype was detected many times. The V and J genes are TRBV12-3 or TRBV12-4 and TRBJ2-5, with 9 bases fitting TRBD1. The CDR3 loop spans 14 amino acids. With V trimmed by 4 bases and J by 2 bases, 2 bases remained unmatched. CDR3 sequence reads: CASSSGTGQETQYF. The CDR3 nucleotides read TGTGCCAGCAGTTCCGGGACAGGGCAAGAGACCCAGTACTTC.

The chain links TRBV7-9 to TRBJ2-5; 7 bases align to TRBD1. The length of the CDR3 is 15 residues. V shed 6 bases and J 4 bases; nucleotides not matched to a gene: 11. CDR1 is SEHNR, CDR2 FQNEAQ, per germline (reference sequence). As DNA, the CDR3 is TGTGCCAGCAGTTCGACAGGGCGAGAGGTAGAGACCCAGTACTTC. Translated, it gives CASSSTGREVETQYF. Looking up the rest from reference TRBV7-9 and TRBJ2-5 gives the full variable domain: DTGVSQNPRHKITKRGQNVTFRCDPISEHNRLYWYRQTLGQGPEFLTYFQNEAQLEKSRLLSDRFSAERPKGSFSTLEIQRTEQGDSAMYLCASSSTGREVETQYFGPGTRLLVL.

The chain recombines TRBV3-1 with TRBJ2-7, with 7 bases fitting TRBD1. The germline gives CDR1 LGHDT, CDR2 YNNKEL (reference sequence). J lost 6 bases, V lost 1 base, and 6 bases had no gene match. The length of the CDR3 is 14 residues. The CDR3 DNA sequence: TGTGCCAGCAGCCAAGGGCCCAGGGGGAGCGAGCAGTACTTC. Translating it yields CASSQGPRGSEQYF.

This clonotype was seen ten or more times. V is TRBV7-2 and J is TRBJ2-5, with 8 nucleotides matching TRBD2. This CDR3 has 13 residues. The germline gives CDR1 SGHTA, CDR2 FQGNSA. Germline trimming cut 6 bases from V and 5 bases from J; bases unmatched to any gene: 5. The CDR3 DNA follows: TGTGCCAGCAGGAGCGGGAGTCGTGAGACCCAGTACTTC. This codes for CASRSGSRETQYF.